This T cell receptor (beta chain) was profiled in a study of T cells in women clearing cervical HPV infection. The overall study: No precancer developed; the control's incident HPV16 infection cleared within 12 months. Findings and limits, study-wide: CIN3+ cases had significantly higher TCR repertoire richness than controls, but evenness did not differ.

Here immunoSEQ multiplex PCR was the method, and the copy in TCRdb shows in-frame clones only, minus some. This table lists some 30,000 clones. The V gene lost 3 bases and the J gene lost 0 bases, with 14 bases spanning the gap. Germline CDR1 is GTSNPN and CDR2 is SVGIG (reference sequence). This CDR3 comprises 16 residues. Notes on this clone: Its antigen is unidentified. With the read ending 3 residues before the CDR3 end, the germline J gene is used to fill in that end.

Specimen: blood buffy coat. The rearrangement joins TRBV30 to TRBJ2-2; tentatively, D is TRBD1 (6 bases). This clonotype originated in a woman between 18 and 70 years old with a cervical HPV16 infection that either progressed to CIN3+ or cleared (not recorded which). CDR3 bases read: TGTGCCTGGAGGAGGCAGGGGTTCGCGAACACCGGGGAG. It is translated as CAWRRQGFANTGE. The whole CDR3 sequence reads CAWRRQGFANTGELFF.